This entry lists 30 T cell receptor beta chains sequenced from one sample in a study of T cell responses to AZD1222 COVID-19 vaccine. Clones were sequenced by immunoSEQ multiplex PCR, and TCRdb holds only the in-frame ones, with some missing. Of 180,000 or so clones in the sample, 94% were seen once. The sample in question was peripheral blood, obtained on day 0 of AZD1222 vaccination. The receptors here all came from an adult in good health.

The chain links TRBV4-1 to TRBJ1-2, with D hard to call. In germline, CDR1 is MGHRA, CDR2 YSYEKL. V shed 5 bases and J shed 8 bases, with 12 bases lying between them. This CDR3 spans 12 amino acids. The CDR3 DNA is TGCGCCAGCAGCGGGAGAGTCGAGGGCTACACCTTC. Protein: CASSGRVEGYTF.

This rearrangement joins TRBV5-4 to TRBJ2-3; possible D gene TRBD2, 7 bases. Per the germline V gene, CDR1 is SGHNT and CDR2 is YYREEE (reference sequence). Trimming stripped 3 bases from V and 4 bases from J, with 21 bases between. The CDR3 runs 17 residues. In DNA, the CDR3 is TGTGCCAGCAGCTCCGACGGAGGAAGGGGGGGTTCAGATACGCAGTATTTT. As protein: CASSSDGGRGGSDTQYF. Full variable domain (remainder filled in from reference TRBV5-4 and TRBJ2-3): ETGVTQSPTHLIKTRGQQVTLRCSSQSGHNTVSWYQQALGQGPQFIFQYYREEENGRGNFPPRFSGLQFPNYSSELNVNALELDDSALYLCASSSDGGRGGSDTQYFGPGTRLTVL.

CDR3 region: CASSLGAGNTIYF. CDR3 coding DNA: TGTGCCAGCAGCCTAGGGGCGGGAAACACCATATATTTT. The chain has TRBV3-1 (or the pseudogene TRBV3-2) and TRBJ1-3; D might be TRBD1 (5 bases). This CDR3 has 13 residues. Trimming shortened V by 4 bases and J by 4 bases, and 8 bases separated the two germline ends. Germline V gene lookup returns CDR1 LGHDT and CDR2 YNNKEL (reference sequence).

The chain links TRBV28 to TRBJ1-2; no firm D call. Germline V CDR1 and CDR2: MDHEN, SYDVKM. Trimming stripped 1 base from V and 8 bases from J, with 5 bases between. The CDR3 is 11 amino acids. CDR3 protein: CASSLYGGYTF. The CDR3 region has the DNA TGTGCCAGCAGTTTATACGGGGGCTACACCTTC.

Only one count was recorded for this clone. The chain employs TRBV2 and TRBJ1-3, with a weak D call TRBD1 (5 bases). V lost 8 bases, J lost 0 bases, and 11 bases lay in between. The CDR3 contains 14 residues. The germline gives CDR1 SNHLY, CDR2 FYNNEI. This CDR3 reads CASRWTNSGNTIYF. In DNA, the CDR3 is TGTGCCAGCCGGTGGACAAACTCTGGAAACACCATATATTTT. The full variable domain, in which reference TRBV2 and TRBJ1-3 provide the parts outside the CDR3, is EPEVTQTPSHQVTQMGQEVILRCVPISNHLYFYWYRQILGQKVEFLVSFYNNEISEKSEIFDDQFSVERPDGSNFTLKIRSTKLEDSAMYFCASRWTNSGNTIYFGEGSWLTVV.

This rearrangement joins TRBV6-5 to TRBJ1-4; the D gene is possibly TRBD1 (5 bases). The V end was cut by 2 bases, the J end by 7 bases, with 11 bases between. CDR3 length: 14 amino acids. The germline V gene encodes CDR1 MNHEY and CDR2 SVGAGI. CDR3 DNA: TGTGCCAGCAGTTACGGGGATAGGGGTGAAAAACTGTTTTTT. Translating it yields CASSYGDRGEKLFF.

The chain carries TRBV6-5 and TRBJ2-1, with TRBD2 matching 8 bases. The CDR3 covers 15 residues. With V trimmed by 4 bases and J by 5 bases, 7 bases remained unmatched. Germline V lookup: CDR1 MNHEY, CDR2 SVGAGI. The CDR3 loop reads CASSFSGTRHNEQFF. The DNA of the CDR3 is TGTGCCAGCAGTTTTAGCGGGACCCGGCACAATGAGCAGTTCTTC.

J is TRBJ1-2 and V is TRBV19; D gene uncertain. The CDR3 loop spans 14 amino acids. The germline CDR1 and CDR2 sequences are LNHDA and SQIVND (reference sequence). Trimming removed 1 base at V and 4 bases at J, with 10 bases between. The CDR3 DNA reads as TGTGCCAGTAGTATAGTACCCGTGACCTATGGCTACACCTTC. It specifies CASSIVPVTYGYTF. Filled out from reference TRBV19 and TRBJ1-2, the complete variable domain reads DGGITQSPKYLFRKEGQNVTLSCEQNLNHDAMYWYRQDPGQGLRLIYYSQIVNDFQKGDIAEGYSVSREKKESFPLTVTSAQKNPTAFYLCASSIVPVTYGYTFGSGTRLTVV.

The rearrangement links TRBV15 to TRBJ2-2; no reliable D call. Germline V CDR1 and CDR2: LNHNV, YYDKDF (reference sequence). The ends were cut back, 0 bases at V and 1 base at J, with 9 bases in the middle. The CDR3 is 16 residues long. The CDR3 DNA follows: TGTGCCACCAGCAGAGAACAGCATAAGAACACCGGGGAGCTGTTTTTT. It is translated as CATSREQHKNTGELFF.

V gene TRBV24-1 combines with J gene TRBJ2-5; D perhaps matches TRBD2 (5 bases). The V and J ends lost 4 bases and 7 bases respectively, with 21 bases between them. Germline loops: CDR1 KGHDR, CDR2 SFDVKD. The CDR3 is 16 amino acids. CDR3 bases: TGTGCCACCAGTGACCTAGCCGACTCCACGTTCGGGACCCAGTACTTC. Protein: CATSDLADSTFGTQYF.

J is TRBJ1-5 and V is TRBV19; D possibly corresponds to TRBD1 (5 bases). There are 15 residues in the CDR3. V lost 5 bases and J 0 bases, leaving 11 bases between the germline ends. CDR1 and CDR2 (germline): LNHDA, SQIVND (reference sequence). The CDR3: CASSQGDSSNQPQHF. The CDR3 DNA sequence: TGTGCCAGTAGTCAGGGTGACAGTAGCAATCAGCCCCAGCATTTT.

This chain joins TRBV10-2 and TRBJ1-3, with D perhaps TRBD1 (5 bases). V gave up 2 bases and J gave up 2 bases, with 10 bases separating them. Germline V gene sequence: CDR1 WSHSY, CDR2 SAAADI. This CDR3 comprises 15 residues. CDR3 sequence (DNA): TGCGCCAGCAGTGAGGGCGGGGGTCCTGGAAACACCATATATTTT. Residues: CASSEGGGPGNTIYF.

The chain joins TRBV3-1 (or the pseudogene TRBV3-2) to TRBJ1-2; TRBD1 might be the D (5 bases). V lost 0 bases and J lost 7, with 12 bases in between. The germline gives CDR1 LGHDT, CDR2 YNNKEL (reference sequence). This CDR3 contains 14 residues. The CDR3: CASSQDVGGVGYTF. Written as DNA, the CDR3 is TGTGCCAGCAGCCAAGACGTCGGAGGGGTTGGCTACACCTTC.

The genes are TRBV19 and TRBJ1-2; 9 nucleotides align to TRBD1. J lost 8 bases, V lost 5 bases, and 12 bases had no gene match. The CDR3 covers 15 residues. Germline CDR1 reads LNHDA; CDR2 reads SQIVND (reference sequence). CDR3 DNA: TGTGCCAGTAGTCCCCGGATACAGGGGGCTGGGGGCTACACCTTC. As protein: CASSPRIQGAGGYTF.

In regard to this clone: Other nucleotide sequences from this sample produce the same CDR3. This sequence joins TRBV28 and TRBJ1-2; D perhaps matches TRBD1 (5 bases). The germline gives CDR1 MDHEN, CDR2 SYDVKM. The CDR3 covers 12 residues. Trimming shortened V by 2 bases and J by 5 bases, and 6 bases separated the two germline ends. CDR3 amino acids: CASSLRGYGYTF. CDR3 bases: TGTGCCAGCAGTTTACGGGGGTATGGCTACACCTTC.

The chain joins TRBV3-1 (or the pseudogene TRBV3-2) to TRBJ2-5; 8 nucleotides line up with TRBD2. The CDR3 spans 20 residues. The germline CDR1 and CDR2 sequences are LGHDT and YNNKEL (reference sequence). V lost 4 bases and J lost 4; bases outside the gene matches: 23. The chain's CDR3 is CASSPLWTSTSFGGRETQYF. CDR3 in DNA: TGTGCCAGCAGCCCGTTGTGGACTAGCACGAGTTTTGGGGGTAGAGAGACCCAGTACTTC.

The chain is built from TRBV30 and TRBJ1-4; no clear D gene. V shed 4 bases and J shed 7 bases, with 16 bases lying between them. CDR1 and CDR2 from the germline V gene are GTSNPN and SVGIG (reference sequence). This CDR3 is built from 14 residues. CDR3 region: CAWNSGWTGEKLFF. The CDR3 region has the DNA TGTGCCTGGAATTCGGGATGGACGGGTGAAAAACTGTTTTTT.

The gene calls are TRBV29-1 and TRBJ1-6, with TRBD1 as a possible D gene (6 bases). V dropped 6 bases and J dropped 6 bases, with 12 bases sitting between them. CDR3 length: 13 amino acids. CDR1 is SQVTM and CDR2 is ANQGSEA in the germline V gene. As DNA, the CDR3 is TGCAGCGTGGGGGACACCCCTAATTCACCCCTCCACTTT. Amino acids: CSVGDTPNSPLHF.

The gene calls are TRBV5-6 and TRBJ1-2; perhaps TRBD1 as D (5 bases). The CDR3 has 14 amino acids. The V end was cut by 4 bases, the J end by 2 bases, with 12 bases between. The germline V gene has CDR1 SGHDT and CDR2 YYEEEE. CDR3 DNA sequence: TGTGCCAGCAGCCAATATGAGGGGAACTATGGCTACACCTTC. Translated, it gives CASSQYEGNYGYTF. The variable domain in full, with the rest retrieved from reference TRBV5-6 and TRBJ1-2, is DAGVTQSPTHLIKTRGQQVTLRCSPKSGHDTVSWYQQALGQGPQFIFQYYEEEERQRGNFPDRFSGHQFPNYSSELNVNALLLGDSALYLCASSQYEGNYGYTFGSGTRLTVV.

The DNA of the CDR3 is TGTGCCACCAGGACTCTAGCGGGGGCTCTAAATGAGCAGTTCTTC. This gives the protein CATRTLAGALNEQFF. The V and J genes are TRBV19 and TRBJ2-1; 10 bases fit TRBD2. The CDR3 is 15 residues long. Per germline, CDR1 LNHDA and CDR2 SQIVND (reference sequence). V was clipped by 10 bases and J by 7 bases; unmatched bases: 13.

The gene calls are TRBV7-2 and TRBJ1-5, with D unclear. V was pared by 6 bases and J by 7 bases, with 13 bases between. The CDR3 spans 13 residues. Germline V lookup: CDR1 SGHTA, CDR2 FQGNSA. CDR3 sequence (DNA): TGTGCCAGCAGGGTCGAGGGAAACCAGCCCCAGCATTTT. This translates into CASRVEGNQPQHF.

The J gene is TRBJ1-4, the V gene TRBV9; D remains unclear. Trimming took off 3 bases at V and 3 bases at J, with 9 bases between the two ends. CDR1 is SGDLS and CDR2 is YYNGEE in the germline V gene. This CDR3 spans 14 amino acids. The CDR3 protein is CASSAAGANEKLFF. CDR3 nucleotide sequence: TGTGCCAGCAGCGCGGCGGGCGCTAATGAAAAACTGTTTTTT.

V and J are TRBV27 and TRBJ2-2, with D maybe TRBD1 (5 bases). Deletions cut 2 bases from V and 0 bases from J, with 10 bases between. The CDR3 covers 16 residues. CDR1 is MNHEY, CDR2 SMNVEV, per germline (reference sequence). The DNA of the CDR3 is TGTGCCAGCAGTTTACCTTGGACATCGAACACCGGGGAGCTGTTTTTT. Translation: CASSLPWTSNTGELFF.

V and J are TRBV6-5 and TRBJ2-2; 7 nucleotides agree with TRBD1. This CDR3 comprises 15 residues. Germline values: CDR1 MNHEY, CDR2 SVGAGI. CDR3 sequence: CGTVGTASNTGELFF. The CDR3 DNA reads TGTGGAACAGTAGGGACAGCCTCGAACACCGGGGAGCTGTTTTTT.

The chain carries TRBV9 and TRBJ2-7; perhaps D is TRBD1 or TRBD2 (6 bases each). Germline V gives CDR1 SGDLS, CDR2 YYNGEE. With 4 bases removed from V and 4 bases from J, the gap between germline ends came to 15 bases. CDR3 size: 14 residues. CDR3 bases: TGTGCCAGCAGCCCAGGGGACTTGACTTACGAGCAGTACTTC. Residues: CASSPGDLTYEQYF. The whole variable domain, remainder taken from reference TRBV9 and TRBJ2-7, is DSGVTQTPKHLITATGQRVTLRCSPRSGDLSVYWYQQSLDQGLQFLIQYYNGEERAKGNILERFSAQQFPDLHSELNLSSLELGDSALYFCASSPGDLTYEQYFGPGTRLTVT.

The chain carries TRBV6-4 and TRBJ1-2, with D possibly matching TRBD1 (5 bases). The CDR3 has 13 residues. In germline, CDR1 is MRHNA, CDR2 SNTAGT. With 5 bases removed from V and 7 bases from J, the gap between germline ends came to 14 bases. This chain's CDR3 is CASSSEGRGGYTF. The CDR3 nucleotides are TGTGCCAGCAGTTCTGAGGGGAGGGGTGGCTACACCTTC.

The chain links TRBV5-6 to TRBJ1-6; D remains ambiguous. V lost 0 bases and J lost 9, with 4 bases in between. CDR1 and CDR2 (germline): SGHDT, YYEEEE. This CDR3 has 12 residues. In DNA, the CDR3 is TGTGCCAGCAGCTTGGGGAGTTCACCCCTCCACTTT. Translating gives CASSLGSSPLHF. The full variable domain, with the rest looked up from reference TRBV5-6 and TRBJ1-6, is DAGVTQSPTHLIKTRGQQVTLRCSPKSGHDTVSWYQQALGQGPQFIFQYYEEEERQRGNFPDRFSGHQFPNYSSELNVNALLLGDSALYLCASSLGSSPLHFGNGTRLTVT.

The chain joins TRBV5-1 to TRBJ1-4, with D hard to call. The CDR3 is 15 residues long. V was shortened by 0 bases and J by 4 bases, with 10 bases between the two germline ends. Germline lookup yields CDR1 SGHRS and CDR2 YFSETQ. The CDR3 region has the DNA TGCGCCAGCAGCTTGGTAGGAGAGATTAATGAAAAACTGTTTTTT. As protein: CASSLVGEINEKLFF.

This chain joins TRBV18 and TRBJ1-2; weak D call: TRBD1 (5 bases). The V end lost 4 bases, the J end lost 3 bases, and 12 bases lay between the germline ends. Germline-derived CDR1 and CDR2 are KGHSH and LQKENI. CDR3 size: 14 residues. Here the CDR3 reads CASSQYLGDYGYTF. The CDR3 DNA sequence: TGTGCCAGCTCACAATATTTAGGGGACTATGGCTACACCTTC.

V usage is TRBV19 and J usage is TRBJ2-5; D possibly corresponds to TRBD2 (6 bases). Germline CDR1 is LNHDA and CDR2 is SQIVND (reference sequence). Trimming took off 10 bases at V and 1 base at J, with 13 bases between the two ends. The CDR3 loop spans 13 amino acids. For the CDR3, the DNA is TGTGCCACCGGGACTTTAATCCAAGAGACCCAGTACTTC. Translating gives CATGTLIQETQYF.